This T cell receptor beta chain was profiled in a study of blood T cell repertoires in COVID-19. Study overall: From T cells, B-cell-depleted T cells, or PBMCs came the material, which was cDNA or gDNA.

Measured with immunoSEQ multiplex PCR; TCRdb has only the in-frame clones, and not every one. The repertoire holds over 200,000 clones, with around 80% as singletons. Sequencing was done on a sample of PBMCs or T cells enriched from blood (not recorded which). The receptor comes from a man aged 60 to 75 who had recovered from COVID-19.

In DNA, the CDR3 is TGCAGTGCTAGTAACCCCACTTACTACGAGCAGTACTTC. The encoded protein is CSASNPTYYEQYF. This chain uses TRBV20-1 with TRBJ2-7; D gene unclear. V was clipped by 3 bases and J by 3 bases, with 12 bases between them. The CDR3 has 13 residues. In germline, CDR1 is DFQATT, CDR2 SNEGSKA (reference sequence).